The sequence of this T cell receptor beta chain was determined in a study of neurological immune-mediated disorders. MiXCR, applied by TCRdb to the 5' RACE reads, yields one record per CDR3 protein. The sample carries more than 20,000 distinct CDR3 sequences, 2.5% recorded once. CDR3 length equals 15 residues. From germline, CDR1 is SGHRS and CDR2 YFSETQ. Trimming pared 4 bases from V and 2 bases from J, leaving 16 bases between. This clonotype was observed many times. This chain links TRBV5-1 with TRBJ2-7; no reliable D call. The clonotype originates from a woman aged 45-60 years with multiple sclerosis. The sequenced material came from PBMCs. Here the CDR3 reads CASSPVGSEAYEQYF. DNA of the CDR3: TGCGCCAGCAGCCCGGTGGGGTCAGAGGCCTACGAGCAGTACTTC.